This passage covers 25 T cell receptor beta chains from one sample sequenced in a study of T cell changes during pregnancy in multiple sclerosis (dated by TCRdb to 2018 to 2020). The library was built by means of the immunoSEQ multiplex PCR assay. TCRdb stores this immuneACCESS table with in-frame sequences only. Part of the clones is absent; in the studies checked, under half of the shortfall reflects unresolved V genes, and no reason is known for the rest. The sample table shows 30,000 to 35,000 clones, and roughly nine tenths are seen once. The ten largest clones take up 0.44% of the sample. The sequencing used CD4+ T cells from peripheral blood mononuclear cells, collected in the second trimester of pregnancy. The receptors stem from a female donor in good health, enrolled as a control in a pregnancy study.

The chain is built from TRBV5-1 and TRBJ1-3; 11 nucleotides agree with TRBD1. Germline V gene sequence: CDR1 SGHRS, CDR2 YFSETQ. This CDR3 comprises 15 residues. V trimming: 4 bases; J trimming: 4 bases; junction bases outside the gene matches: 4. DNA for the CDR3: TGCGCCAGCAGCCCGGACAGGGGGCGAGGAAACACCATATATTTT. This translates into CASSPDRGRGNTIYF. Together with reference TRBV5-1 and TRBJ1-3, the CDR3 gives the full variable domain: KAGVTQTPRYLIKTRGQQVTLSCSPISGHRSVSWYQQTPGQGLQFLFEYFSETQRNKGNFPGRFSGRQFSNSRSEMNVSTLELGDSALYLCASSPDRGRGNTIYFGEGSWLTVV.

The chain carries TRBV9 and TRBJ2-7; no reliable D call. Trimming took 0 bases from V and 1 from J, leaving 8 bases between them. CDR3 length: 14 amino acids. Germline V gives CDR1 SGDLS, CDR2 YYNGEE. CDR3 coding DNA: TGTGCCAGCAGCGTAGGAGGCAGTTCCTACGAGCAGTACTTC. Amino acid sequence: CASSVGGSSYEQYF.

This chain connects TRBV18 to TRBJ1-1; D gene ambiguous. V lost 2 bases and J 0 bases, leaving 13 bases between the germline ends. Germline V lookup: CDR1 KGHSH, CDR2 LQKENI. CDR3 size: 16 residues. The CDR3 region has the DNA TGTGCCAGCTCACCAGTTACTCCCCAGGTGAACACTGAAGCTTTCTTT. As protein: CASSPVTPQVNTEAFF.

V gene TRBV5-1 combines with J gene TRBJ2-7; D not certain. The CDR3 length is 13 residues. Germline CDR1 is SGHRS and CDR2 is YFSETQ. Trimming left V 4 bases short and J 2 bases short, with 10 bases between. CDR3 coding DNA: TGCGCCAGCAGCCATGGGCAAACCTACGAGCAGTACTTC. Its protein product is CASSHGQTYEQYF.

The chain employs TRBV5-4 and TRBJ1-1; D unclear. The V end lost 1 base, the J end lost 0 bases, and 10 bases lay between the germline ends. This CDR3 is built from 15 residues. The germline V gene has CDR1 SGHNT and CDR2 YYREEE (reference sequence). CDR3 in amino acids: CASSLYGEMNTEAFF. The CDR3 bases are TGTGCCAGCAGCTTGTACGGTGAGATGAACACTGAAGCTTTCTTT. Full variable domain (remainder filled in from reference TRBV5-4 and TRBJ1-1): ETGVTQSPTHLIKTRGQQVTLRCSSQSGHNTVSWYQQALGQGPQFIFQYYREEENGRGNFPPRFSGLQFPNYSSELNVNALELDDSALYLCASSLYGEMNTEAFFGQGTRLTVV.

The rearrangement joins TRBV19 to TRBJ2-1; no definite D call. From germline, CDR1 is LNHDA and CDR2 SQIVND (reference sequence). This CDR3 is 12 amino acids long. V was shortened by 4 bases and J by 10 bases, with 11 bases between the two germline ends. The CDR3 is CASSTLSLEQFF. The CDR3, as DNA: TGTGCCAGTAGTACACTCTCCTTGGAGCAGTTCTTC.

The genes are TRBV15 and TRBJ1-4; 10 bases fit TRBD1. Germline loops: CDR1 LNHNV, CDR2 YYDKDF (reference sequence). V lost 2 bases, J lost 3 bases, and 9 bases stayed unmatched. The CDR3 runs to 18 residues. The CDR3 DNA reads TGTGCCACCAGCAGACCGCCCGGGACAGGGGAAGCTAATGAAAAACTGTTTTTT. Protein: CATSRPPGTGEANEKLFF.

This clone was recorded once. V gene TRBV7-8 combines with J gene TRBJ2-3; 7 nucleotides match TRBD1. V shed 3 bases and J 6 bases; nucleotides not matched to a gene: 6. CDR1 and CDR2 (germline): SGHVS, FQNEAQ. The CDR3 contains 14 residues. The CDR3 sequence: CASSFSGGRDTQYF. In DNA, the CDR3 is TGTGCCAGCAGCTTTTCAGGGGGTAGGGATACGCAGTATTTT.

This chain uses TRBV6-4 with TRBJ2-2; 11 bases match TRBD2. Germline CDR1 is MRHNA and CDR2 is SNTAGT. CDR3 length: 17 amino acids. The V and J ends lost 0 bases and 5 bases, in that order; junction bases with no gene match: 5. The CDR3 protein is CASSDSSGRAGTGELFF. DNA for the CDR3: TGTGCCAGCAGTGACTCTAGCGGGAGGGCCGGGACCGGGGAGCTGTTTTTT.

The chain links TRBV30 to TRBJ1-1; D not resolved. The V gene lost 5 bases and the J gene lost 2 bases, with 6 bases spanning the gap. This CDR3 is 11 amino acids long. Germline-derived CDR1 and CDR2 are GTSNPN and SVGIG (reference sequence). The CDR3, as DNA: TGTGCCTGGTTATATAACACTGAAGCTTTCTTT. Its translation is CAWLYNTEAFF. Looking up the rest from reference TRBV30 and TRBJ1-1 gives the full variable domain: SQTIHQWPATLVQPVGSPLSLECTVEGTSNPNLYWYRQAAGRGLQLLFYSVGIGQISSEVPQNLSASRPQDRQFILSSKKLLLSDSGFYLCAWLYNTEAFFGQGTRLTVV.

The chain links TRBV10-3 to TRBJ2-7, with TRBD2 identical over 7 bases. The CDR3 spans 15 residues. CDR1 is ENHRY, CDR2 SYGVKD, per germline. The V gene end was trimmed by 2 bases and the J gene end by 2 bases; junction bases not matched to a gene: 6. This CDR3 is CAISEATSATYEQYF. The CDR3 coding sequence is TGTGCCATCAGTGAGGCCACTAGCGCTACCTACGAGCAGTACTTC.

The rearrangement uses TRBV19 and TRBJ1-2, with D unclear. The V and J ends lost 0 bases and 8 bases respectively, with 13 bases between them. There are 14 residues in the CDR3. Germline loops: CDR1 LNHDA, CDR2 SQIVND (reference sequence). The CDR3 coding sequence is TGTGCCAGTAGTATAGATGGTGGGCCTCAGGGCTACACCTTC. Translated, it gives CASSIDGGPQGYTF.

CDR3 sequence reads: CASSALTGGPNEQYF. CDR3 sequence (DNA): TGTGCCAGTAGTGCTCTAACAGGGGGCCCCAACGAGCAGTACTTC. V is TRBV19 and J is TRBJ2-7; 9 nucleotides agree with TRBD1. The CDR3 length is 15 residues. CDR1 and CDR2 (germline): LNHDA, SQIVND (reference sequence). V dropped 5 bases and J dropped 5; count of bases not matched to a gene: 10.

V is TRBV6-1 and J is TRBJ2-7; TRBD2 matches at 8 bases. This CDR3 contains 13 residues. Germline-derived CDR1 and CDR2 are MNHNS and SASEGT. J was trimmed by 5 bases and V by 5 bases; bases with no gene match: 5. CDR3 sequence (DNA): TGTGCCAGCAGTCCGGGGGGGAACCACGAGCAGTACTTC. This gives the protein CASSPGGNHEQYF.

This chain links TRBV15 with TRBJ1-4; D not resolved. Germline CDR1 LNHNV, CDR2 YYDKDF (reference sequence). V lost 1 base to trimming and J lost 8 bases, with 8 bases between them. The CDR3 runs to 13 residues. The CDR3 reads CATSRGPGEKLFF. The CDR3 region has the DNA TGTGCCACCAGCAGAGGGCCCGGGGAAAAACTGTTTTTT.

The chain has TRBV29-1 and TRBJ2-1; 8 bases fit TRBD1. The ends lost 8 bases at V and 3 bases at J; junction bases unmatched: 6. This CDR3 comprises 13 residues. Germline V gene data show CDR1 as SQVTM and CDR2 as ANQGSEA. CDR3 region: CSSGTGDYNEQFF. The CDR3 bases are TGCAGCTCCGGGACAGGCGACTACAATGAGCAGTTCTTC.

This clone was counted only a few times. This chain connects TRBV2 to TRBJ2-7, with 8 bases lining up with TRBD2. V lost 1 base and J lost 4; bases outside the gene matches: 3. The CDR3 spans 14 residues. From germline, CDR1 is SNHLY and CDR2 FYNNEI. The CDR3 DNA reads TGTGCCAGCAGTGAAGGAGGACTAGCTTACGAGCAGTACTTC. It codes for CASSEGGLAYEQYF.

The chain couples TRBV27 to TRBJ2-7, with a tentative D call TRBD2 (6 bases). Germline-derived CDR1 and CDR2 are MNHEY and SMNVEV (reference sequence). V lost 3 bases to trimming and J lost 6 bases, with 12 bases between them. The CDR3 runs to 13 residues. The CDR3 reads CASSLRWGGEQYF. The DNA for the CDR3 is TGTGCCAGCAGTTTGCGGTGGGGAGGCGAGCAGTACTTC.

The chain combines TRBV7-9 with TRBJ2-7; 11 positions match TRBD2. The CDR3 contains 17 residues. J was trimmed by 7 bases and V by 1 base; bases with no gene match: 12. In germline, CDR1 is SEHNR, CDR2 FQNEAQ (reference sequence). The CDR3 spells CASSLVRLAGGIGEQYF. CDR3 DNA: TGTGCCAGCAGCTTAGTTCGGCTAGCGGGAGGTATAGGAGAGCAGTACTTC.

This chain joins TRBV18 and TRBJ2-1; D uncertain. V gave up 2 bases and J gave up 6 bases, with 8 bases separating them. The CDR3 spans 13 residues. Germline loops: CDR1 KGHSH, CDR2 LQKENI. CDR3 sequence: CASSPSGLNEQFF. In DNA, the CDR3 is TGTGCCAGCTCACCATCTGGGCTCAATGAGCAGTTCTTC.

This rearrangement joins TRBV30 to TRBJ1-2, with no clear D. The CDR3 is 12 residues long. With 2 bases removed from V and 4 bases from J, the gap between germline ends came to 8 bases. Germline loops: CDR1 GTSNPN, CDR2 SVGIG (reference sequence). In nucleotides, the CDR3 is TGTGCCTGGAGTATGACATCCTATGGCTACACCTTC. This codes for CAWSMTSYGYTF.

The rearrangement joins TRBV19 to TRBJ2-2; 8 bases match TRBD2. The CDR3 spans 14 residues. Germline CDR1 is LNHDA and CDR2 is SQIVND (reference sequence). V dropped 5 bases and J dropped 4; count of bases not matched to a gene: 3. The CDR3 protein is CASSRGLATGELFF. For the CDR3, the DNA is TGTGCCAGTAGTCGCGGACTAGCCACCGGGGAGCTGTTTTTT.

CDR3 coding DNA: TGTGCCAGCAGCCCATACAGAAGCGGGAGGGGGACCTCCTACAATGAGCAGTTCTTC. Its translation is CASSPYRSGRGTSYNEQFF. V gene TRBV11-2 combines with J gene TRBJ2-1, with 10 bases fitting TRBD2. CDR3 length: 19 residues. With V trimmed by 5 bases and J by 0 bases, 13 bases remained unmatched. The germline CDR1 and CDR2 sequences are SGHAT and FQNNGV.

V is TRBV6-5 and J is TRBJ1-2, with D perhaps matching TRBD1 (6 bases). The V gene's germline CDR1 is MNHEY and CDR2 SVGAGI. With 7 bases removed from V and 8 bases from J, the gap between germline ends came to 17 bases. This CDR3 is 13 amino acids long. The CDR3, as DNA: TGTGCCAGCACCGGGCAGGGGTATCTAGGCTACACCTTC. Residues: CASTGQGYLGYTF.

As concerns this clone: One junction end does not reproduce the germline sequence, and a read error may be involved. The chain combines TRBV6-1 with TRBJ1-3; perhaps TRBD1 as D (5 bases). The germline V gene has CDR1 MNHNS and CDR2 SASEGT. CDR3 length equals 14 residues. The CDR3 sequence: CASREGTSGNTIYF. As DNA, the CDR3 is TGTGCCAGCAGGGAAGGGACTTCTGGAAACACCATATATTTT.